The 30 T cell receptor beta chains given below trace back to one sample, sequenced in a study of post-analysis software for immune sequencing data. Study results and limitations: Higher frequency in patients than in controls was seen for about five TRBV segments, with TRBV5-6, TRBV5-1 and TRBV20-1 among them.

These receptors are not linked to any known antigen. Prepared libraries of TCR beta cDNA carried unique molecular identifiers. TCRdb reprocessed the PCR reads with MiXCR, giving one entry per CDR3 protein. This table has around 770,000 distinct CDR3 sequences, around 45% appearing once. The sample taken for sequencing was blood. Source of these receptors: a girl aged 5-17 years with multiple sclerosis.

On this clonotype itself: The junction departs from the called germline gene at one end, perhaps through a read error. The J gene is TRBJ2-1, the V gene TRBV5-1; the match to TRBD2 covers 8 bases. This CDR3 is built from 14 residues. Germline CDR1 reads SGHRS; CDR2 reads YFSETQ. Here the CDR3 DNA reads TGCGCCAGCCTCGTAACTAGCGGAGGAAATGAGCAGTTCTTT. Protein product: CASLVTSGGNEQFF.

The J gene is TRBJ1-2, the V gene TRBV11-2; D may be TRBD1 (6 bases). Germline lookup yields CDR1 SGHAT and CDR2 FQNNGV. The V end lost 4 bases, the J end lost 10 bases, and 16 bases lay between the germline ends. This CDR3 region has 13 residues. CDR3 nucleotide sequence: TGTGCCAGCAGCTCCGAAGGGGGGACGGTCTACACCTTC. Residues: CASSSEGGTVYTF.

This clonotype showed up just once. The chain is built from TRBV7-9 and TRBJ2-4; a weak D match, TRBD1 (6 bases). The germline V gene has CDR1 SEHNR and CDR2 FQNEAQ (reference sequence). The CDR3 loop spans 15 amino acids. Trimming stripped 5 bases from V and 3 bases from J, with 14 bases between. The CDR3 DNA reads as TGTGCCAGCAGCGGAACAGGGTGGGTCAAAAACATTCAGTACTTC. Encoded protein: CASSGTGWVKNIQYF.

The CDR3 region has the DNA TGTGCCAGCAGCTTAGTCGGGTCGGAGAGTAACTATGGCTACACCTTC. Its translation is CASSLVGSESNYGYTF. The V gene is TRBV7-9, the J gene TRBJ1-2; unclear D gene. There are 16 residues in the CDR3. The germline V gene encodes CDR1 SEHNR and CDR2 FQNEAQ (reference sequence). V was clipped by 1 base and J by 1 base, with 13 bases between them.

The table lists this clonotype with many counts. The chain has TRBV6-2 or TRBV6-3 and TRBJ2-7; TRBD2 might be the D (6 bases). In germline, CDR1 is MNHEY, CDR2 SVGEGT. This CDR3 is built from 17 residues. V lost 6 bases, J lost 6 bases, and 27 bases lay in between. The CDR3 sequence: CASSKYLTARDNSEQYF. The CDR3 DNA reads as TGTGCCAGCAGCAAGTACCTGACCGCGCGGGATAATAGCGAGCAGTACTTC.

This chain connects TRBV29-1 to TRBJ2-1; TRBD2 matches 10 bases. After removal of 3 bases from V and 7 bases from J, the junction contained 9 bases not matched to a gene. Germline V gene data show CDR1 as SQVTM and CDR2 as ANQGSEA. This CDR3 has 15 amino acids. The CDR3 here is CSVERLAGVINEQFF. The CDR3 bases are TGCAGCGTTGAGCGGCTAGCGGGAGTAATAAATGAGCAGTTCTTC.

The chain uses TRBV20-1 and TRBJ2-7; TRBD2 matches at 8 bases. CDR3 size: 13 residues. V dropped 3 bases and J dropped 5; count of bases not matched to a gene: 6. CDR1 is DFQATT and CDR2 is SNEGSKA in the germline V gene (reference sequence). Written as DNA, the CDR3 is TGCAGTGCTAGGGCACTAGCGGTCCACGAGCAGTACTTC. The encoded protein is CSARALAVHEQYF.

This clonotype was seen only a few times. The chain employs TRBV20-1 and TRBJ2-5, with 9 bases fitting TRBD1. The CDR3 sequence is 13 residues long. CDR1 and CDR2 (germline): DFQATT, SNEGSKA (reference sequence). Trimming at V came to 5 bases and at J to 5 bases, leaving 6 bases not matched to a gene. The CDR3: CSAPTGGDETQYF. CDR3 nucleotides: TGCAGTGCTCCGACAGGGGGTGATGAGACCCAGTACTTC.

This chain connects TRBV14 to TRBJ2-1; 13 bases match TRBD2. The length of the CDR3 is 19 residues. V was pared by 0 bases and J by 2 bases, with 7 bases of the junction left unmatched. Germline V gene lookup returns CDR1 SGHDN and CDR2 FVKESK. The CDR3 is CASSQDLVGLAGAYNEQFF. The CDR3, as DNA: TGTGCCAGCAGCCAAGATTTGGTAGGACTAGCGGGAGCCTACAATGAGCAGTTCTTC.

This clonotype was detected only a few times. CDR3 in DNA: TGTGCCATCTCCCTGACTAGCGGGAGATACAATGAGCAGTTCTTC. Its protein is CAISLTSGRYNEQFF. This chain connects TRBV10-3 to TRBJ2-1, with 12 nucleotides matching TRBD2. Germline V gene sequence: CDR1 ENHRY, CDR2 SYGVKD. The J segment lost 4 bases and the V segment lost 8 bases, leaving 6 bases of the junction unmatched. This CDR3 spans 15 amino acids.

The gene calls are TRBV7-2 and TRBJ2-1; no definite D call. Trimming took 1 base from V and 6 from J, leaving 13 bases between them. Germline-derived CDR1 and CDR2 are SGHTA and FQGNSA. This CDR3 is 15 amino acids long. CDR3 sequence reads: CASSLERLSGNEQFF. CDR3 sequence (DNA): TGTGCCAGCAGCTTAGAGAGACTTTCGGGCAATGAGCAGTTCTTC.

The chain recombines TRBV20-1 with TRBJ2-5, with unresolved D. The V gene's germline CDR1 is DFQATT and CDR2 SNEGSKA (reference sequence). V gave up 5 bases and J gave up 2 bases, with 15 bases separating them. This CDR3 is built from 14 residues. CDR3 DNA sequence: TGCAGTGCTCAAAACCAGGCGACACAAGAGACCCAGTACTTC. Protein sequence: CSAQNQATQETQYF.

The chain links TRBV20-1 to TRBJ2-1; D possibly corresponds to TRBD1 (6 bases). Germline V gene data show CDR1 as DFQATT and CDR2 as SNEGSKA (reference sequence). V was clipped by 4 bases and J by 4 bases, with 8 bases between them. CDR3 length equals 12 residues. The CDR3 here is CSAIDRYNEQFF. The DNA for the CDR3 is TGCAGTGCTATCGACAGGTACAATGAGCAGTTCTTC.

This clonotype was counted only a few times. The CDR3 coding sequence is TGCAGTGCCCCCTCCTCACTAGGCTCCAATGAGCAGTTCTTC. It codes for CSAPSSLGSNEQFF. The chain is built from TRBV20-1 and TRBJ2-1, with D perhaps TRBD2 (5 bases). This CDR3 region has 14 residues. The germline V and J ends were trimmed by 6 bases and 6 bases, with 18 bases remaining between them. The germline V gene encodes CDR1 DFQATT and CDR2 SNEGSKA (reference sequence).

This clonotype was seen a few times. This rearrangement joins TRBV25-1 to TRBJ2-7; 11 bases fit TRBD1. V lost 3 bases and J lost 3; bases outside the gene matches: 4. This CDR3 has 15 amino acids. The germline CDR1 and CDR2 sequences are MGHDK and SYGVNS. This chain's CDR3 is CASSDPGQGDYEQYF. For the CDR3, the DNA is TGTGCCAGCAGTGACCCGGGACAGGGGGACTACGAGCAGTACTTC.

V gene TRBV7-2 combines with J gene TRBJ2-5; D gene ambiguous. The closer fit of TRBJ2-7 to the DNA end suggests the J call may be wrong. Germline V gives CDR1 SGHTA, CDR2 FQGNSA. The CDR3 sequence is 13 residues long. The CDR3 nucleotides read TGTGCCAGCAGCTTAGCGCCTACTCTCGAGCAGTACTTC. It yields the protein CASSLAPTLEQYF.

CDR3 in amino acids: CASSLGVVTEAFF. In nucleotides, the CDR3 is TGTGCCAGCAGTTTAGGGGTAGTCACAGAAGCTTTCTTT. The V and J genes are TRBV28 and TRBJ1-1; D not resolved. The V gene's germline CDR1 is MDHEN and CDR2 SYDVKM. V was cut by 2 bases and J by 8 bases, with 12 bases left in between. CDR3 size: 13 residues.

The chain is built from TRBV7-9 and TRBJ1-2; D might be TRBD1 (5 bases). This CDR3 spans 15 amino acids. The germline V gene has CDR1 SEHNR and CDR2 FQNEAQ (reference sequence). The ends were cut back, 0 bases at V and 1 base at J, with 9 bases in the middle. CDR3: CASSLAGDVNYGYTF. The CDR3 DNA is TGTGCCAGCAGCTTAGCGGGGGACGTTAACTATGGCTACACCTTC.

The rearrangement links TRBV7-8 to TRBJ2-3, with 9 bases that match TRBD2. V trimming: 5 bases; J trimming: 3 bases; junction bases outside the gene matches: 15. CDR1 is SGHVS and CDR2 is FQNEAQ in the germline V gene. The CDR3 is 18 amino acids. CDR3 loop: CASSPGTLAGTWTDTQYF. CDR3 in DNA: TGTGCCAGCAGCCCGGGTACCCTAGCGGGAACGTGGACAGATACGCAGTATTTT.

The chain combines TRBV6-1 with TRBJ2-7; D uncertain. Germline assignment: CDR1 MNHNS and CDR2 SASEGT. The CDR3 extends over 12 amino acids. V lost 11 bases, J lost 7 bases, and 18 bases lay in between. The CDR3 DNA reads TGTGCCGTCAGGAACGGTCCGCGAGAGCAGTACTTC. This sequence encodes CAVRNGPREQYF.

The chain is built from TRBV7-6 and TRBJ2-2; 10 bases are a match to TRBD2. V was clipped by 5 bases and J by 2 bases; unmatched bases: 11. CDR1 and CDR2 (germline): SGHVS, FNYEAQ. The CDR3 sequence is 18 residues long. The CDR3 sequence is CASSTFGTSGVNTGELFF. The DNA of the CDR3 is TGTGCCAGCAGCACGTTTGGAACTAGCGGGGTCAACACCGGGGAGCTGTTTTTT.

V is TRBV19 and J is TRBJ2-1, with TRBD2 matching over 11 bases. Trimming removed 8 bases from V and 9 bases from J; junction bases left unmatched: 12. Looked up from germline, CDR1 is LNHDA and CDR2 is SQIVND (reference sequence). This CDR3 has 15 residues. The CDR3 here is CASVETSGSTGEQFF. CDR3 in DNA: TGTGCCAGTGTGGAAACTAGCGGGAGTACGGGTGAGCAGTTCTTC. Full variable domain (outside the CDR3, taken from reference TRBV19 and TRBJ2-1): DGGITQSPKYLFRKEGQNVTLSCEQNLNHDAMYWYRQDPGQGLRLIYYSQIVNDFQKGDIAEGYSVSREKKESFPLTVTSAQKNPTAFYLCASVETSGSTGEQFFGPGTRLTVL.

The chain uses TRBV7-2 and TRBJ2-7; perhaps D is TRBD1 or TRBD2 (5 bases each). CDR1 is SGHTA, CDR2 FQGNSA, per germline. The CDR3 spans 14 residues. The V end lost 5 bases, the J end lost 0 bases, and 11 bases lay between the germline ends. Here the CDR3 reads CASSGDLNSYEQYF. The CDR3 coding sequence is TGTGCCAGCAGCGGGGACCTAAACTCCTACGAGCAGTACTTC.

The rearrangement joins TRBV7-9 to TRBJ2-1, with 8 bases matching TRBD2. Germline lookup yields CDR1 SEHNR and CDR2 FQNEAQ (reference sequence). The CDR3 loop spans 15 amino acids. Trimming at V came to 5 bases and at J to 4 bases, leaving 7 bases not matched to a gene. The CDR3 protein is CASSQRLAHYNEQFF. CDR3 DNA sequence: TGTGCCAGCAGCCAGCGACTAGCGCATTACAATGAGCAGTTCTTC.

The V and J genes are TRBV12-3 or TRBV12-4 and TRBJ2-1, with D hard to call. The CDR3 has 12 amino acids. The V end lost 8 bases, the J end lost 7 bases, and 12 bases lay between the germline ends. CDR3 loop: CASSLRINEQFF. Written as DNA, the CDR3 is TGTGCCAGCTCCCTTAGGATAAATGAGCAGTTCTTC.

About this clonotype itself: One end of the junction fails to match germline, which may point to a read error. The chain employs TRBV2 and TRBJ2-5; D remains unclear. This CDR3 contains 15 residues. CDR1 SNHLY and CDR2 FYNNEI come from the germline V gene. The CDR3 coding sequence is TGTGTCAGCAGTCCCGGTAAAGGGATAAAGGAGACCCAGTACTTC. Encoded protein: CVSSPGKGIKETQYF.

This clonotype was picked up many times. J is TRBJ2-3 and V is TRBV28; D is ambiguous. CDR1 MDHEN and CDR2 SYDVKM come from the germline V gene. The V and J ends lost 3 bases and 3 bases respectively, with 1 base between them. This CDR3 comprises 11 residues. CDR3 sequence reads: CASSFTDTQYF. The CDR3 nucleotides read TGTGCCAGCAGTTTTACAGATACGCAGTATTTT.

V and J are TRBV20-1 and TRBJ2-7; weak D call: TRBD2 (6 bases). Germline V gene sequence: CDR1 DFQATT, CDR2 SNEGSKA (reference sequence). V was shortened by 6 bases and J by 0 bases, with 12 bases between the two germline ends. The CDR3 runs to 13 residues. Here the CDR3 reads CSALGGSSYEQYF. The CDR3 DNA is TGCAGTGCCCTCGGAGGGAGCTCCTACGAGCAGTACTTC.

J is TRBJ2-1 and V is TRBV2, with TRBD1 identical over 7 bases. The CDR3 runs 12 residues. Germline V gene sequence: CDR1 SNHLY, CDR2 FYNNEI. With V trimmed by 10 bases and J by 9 bases, 9 bases remained unmatched. The CDR3 protein is CANRQGPSEQFF. The CDR3 DNA follows: TGTGCCAACAGACAGGGTCCCAGTGAGCAGTTCTTC.

This clonotype was counted between two and nine times. This chain joins TRBV21-1 and TRBJ2-7; the table names TRBD1, a call not compared with the DNA. TRBV21-1 is tagged as a pseudogene. The CDR3 has 16 residues. This CDR3 reads CASRNNRDSSTYEQYF. CDR3 bases: TGTGCCAGCAGGAACAACCGGGACAGTTCAACCTACGAGCAGTACTTC.